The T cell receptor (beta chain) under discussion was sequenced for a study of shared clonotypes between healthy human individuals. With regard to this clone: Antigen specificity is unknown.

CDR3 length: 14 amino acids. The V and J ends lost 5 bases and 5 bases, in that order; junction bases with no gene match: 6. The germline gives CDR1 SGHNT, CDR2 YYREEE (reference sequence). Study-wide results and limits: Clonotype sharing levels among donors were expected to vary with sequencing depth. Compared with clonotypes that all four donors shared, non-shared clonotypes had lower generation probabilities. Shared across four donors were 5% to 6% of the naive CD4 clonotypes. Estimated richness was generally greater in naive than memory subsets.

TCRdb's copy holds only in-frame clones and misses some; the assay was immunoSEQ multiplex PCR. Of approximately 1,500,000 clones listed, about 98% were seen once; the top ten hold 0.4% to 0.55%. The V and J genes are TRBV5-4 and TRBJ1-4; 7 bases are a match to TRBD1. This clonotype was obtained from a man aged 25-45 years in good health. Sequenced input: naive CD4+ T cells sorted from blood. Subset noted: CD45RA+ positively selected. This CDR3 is CASSTGTVNEKLFF. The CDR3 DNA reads TGTGCCAGCAGTACCGGGACAGTCAATGAAAAACTGTTTTTT.